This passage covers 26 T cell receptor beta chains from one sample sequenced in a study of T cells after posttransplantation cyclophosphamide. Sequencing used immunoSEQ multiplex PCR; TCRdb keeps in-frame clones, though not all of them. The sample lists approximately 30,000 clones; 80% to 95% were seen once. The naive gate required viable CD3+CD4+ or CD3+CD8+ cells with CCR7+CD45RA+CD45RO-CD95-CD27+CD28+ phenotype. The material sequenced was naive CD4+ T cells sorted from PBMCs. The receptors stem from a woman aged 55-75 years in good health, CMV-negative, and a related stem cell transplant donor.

The CDR3 here is CASSWDRGSYNEQFF. CDR3 coding DNA: TGCGCCAGCAGTTGGGACAGGGGGTCCTACAATGAGCAGTTCTTC. The V gene is TRBV10-1, the J gene TRBJ2-1, with 11 bases identical to TRBD1. The V gene's germline CDR1 is WNHNN and CDR2 SYGVQD (reference sequence). The CDR3 contains 15 residues. Trimming took 5 bases from V and 1 from J; bases not matched to a gene: 1.

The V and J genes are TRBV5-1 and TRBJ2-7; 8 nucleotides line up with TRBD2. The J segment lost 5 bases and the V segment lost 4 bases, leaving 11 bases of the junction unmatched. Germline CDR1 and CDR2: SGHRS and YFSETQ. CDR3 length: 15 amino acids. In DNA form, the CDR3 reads TGCGCCAGCAGCCCCGGGGGGGGCAGGGGCCACGAGCAGTACTTC. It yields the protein CASSPGGGRGHEQYF.

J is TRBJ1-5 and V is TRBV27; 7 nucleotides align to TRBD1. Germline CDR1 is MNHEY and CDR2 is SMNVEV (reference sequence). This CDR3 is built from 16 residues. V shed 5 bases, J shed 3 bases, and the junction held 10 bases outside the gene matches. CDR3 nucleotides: TGTGCCAGCAGTACGCGGACAGGCGCCTTCAATCAGCCCCAGCATTTT. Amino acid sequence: CASSTRTGAFNQPQHF.

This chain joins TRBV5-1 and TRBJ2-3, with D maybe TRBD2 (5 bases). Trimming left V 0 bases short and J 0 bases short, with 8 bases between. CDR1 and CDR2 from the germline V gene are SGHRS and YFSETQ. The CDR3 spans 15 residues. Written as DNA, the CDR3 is TGCGCCAGCAGCTTGGTGGGAGAAAGCACAGATACGCAGTATTTT. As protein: CASSLVGESTDTQYF.

CDR3 protein: CASSLRDRVSGNTIYF. The CDR3 DNA reads as TGTGCCAGCAGCTTACGGGACAGGGTCTCTGGAAACACCATATATTTT. The V call is TRBV11-2, the J call TRBJ1-3; 9 bases match TRBD1. The CDR3 length is 16 residues. V dropped 2 bases and J dropped 0; count of bases not matched to a gene: 2. Germline-derived CDR1 and CDR2 are SGHAT and FQNNGV.

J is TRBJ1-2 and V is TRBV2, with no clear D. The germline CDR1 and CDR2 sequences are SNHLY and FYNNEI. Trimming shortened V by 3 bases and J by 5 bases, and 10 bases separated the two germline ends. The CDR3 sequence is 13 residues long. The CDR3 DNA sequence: TGTGCCAGCAGTGACAACCGGGAATATGGCTACACCTTC. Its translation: CASSDNREYGYTF.

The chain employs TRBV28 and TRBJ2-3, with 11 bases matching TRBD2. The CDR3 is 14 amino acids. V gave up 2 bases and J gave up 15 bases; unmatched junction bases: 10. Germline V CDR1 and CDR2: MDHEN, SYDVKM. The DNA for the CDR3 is TGTGCCAGCAGTTTACCCGGGACTAGCGGAAGGGGATATTTT. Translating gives CASSLPGTSGRGYF.

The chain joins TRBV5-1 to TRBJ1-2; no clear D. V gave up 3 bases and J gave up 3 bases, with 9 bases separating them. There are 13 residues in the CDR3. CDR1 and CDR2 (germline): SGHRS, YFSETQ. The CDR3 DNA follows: TGCGCCAGCAGCTCCGACGGGGACTATGGCTACACCTTC. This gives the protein CASSSDGDYGYTF.

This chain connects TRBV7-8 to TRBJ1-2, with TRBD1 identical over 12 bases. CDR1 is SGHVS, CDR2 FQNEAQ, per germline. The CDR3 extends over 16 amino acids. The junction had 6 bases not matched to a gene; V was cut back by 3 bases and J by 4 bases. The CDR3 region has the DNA TGTGCCAGCAGCTTCCGGGACAGGGGGCGCAGCTATGGCTACACCTTC. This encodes CASSFRDRGRSYGYTF. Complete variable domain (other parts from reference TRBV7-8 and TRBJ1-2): GAGVSQSPRYKVAKRGQDVALRCDPISGHVSLFWYQQALGQGPEFLTYFQNEAQLDKSGLPSDRFFAERPEGSVSTLKIQRTQQEDSAVYLCASSFRDRGRSYGYTFGSGTRLTVV.

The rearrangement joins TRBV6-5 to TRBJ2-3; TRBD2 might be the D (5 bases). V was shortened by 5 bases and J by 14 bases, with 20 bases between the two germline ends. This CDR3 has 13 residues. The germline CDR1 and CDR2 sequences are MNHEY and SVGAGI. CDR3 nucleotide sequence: TGTGCCAGCAGTACCAGTAGGACCCGAGGGCGGTATTTT. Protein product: CASSTSRTRGRYF.

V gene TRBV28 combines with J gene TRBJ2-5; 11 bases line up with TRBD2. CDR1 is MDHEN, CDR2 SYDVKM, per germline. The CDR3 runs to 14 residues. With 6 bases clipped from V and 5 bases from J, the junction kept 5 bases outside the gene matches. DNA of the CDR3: TGTGCCAGCAGGGTACTAGCGGGAGTGGAGACCCAGTACTTC. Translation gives CASRVLAGVETQYF.

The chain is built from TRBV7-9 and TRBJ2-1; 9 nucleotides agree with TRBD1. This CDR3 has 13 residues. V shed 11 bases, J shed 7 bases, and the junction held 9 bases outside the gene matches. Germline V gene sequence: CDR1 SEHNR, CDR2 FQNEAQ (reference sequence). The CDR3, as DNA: TGTGCCGTCACAGGGGGCCCGGAGAATGAGCAGTTCTTC. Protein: CAVTGGPENEQFF. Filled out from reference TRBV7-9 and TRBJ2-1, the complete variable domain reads DTGVSQNPRHKITKRGQNVTFRCDPISEHNRLYWYRQTLGQGPEFLTYFQNEAQLEKSRLLSDRFSAERPKGSFSTLEIQRTEQGDSAMYLCAVTGGPENEQFFGPGTRLTVL.

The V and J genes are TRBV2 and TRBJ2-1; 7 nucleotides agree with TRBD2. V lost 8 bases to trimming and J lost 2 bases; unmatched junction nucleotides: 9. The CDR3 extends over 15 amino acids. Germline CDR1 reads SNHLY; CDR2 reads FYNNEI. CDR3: CASCLSGAPYNEQFF. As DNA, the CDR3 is TGTGCCAGCTGCCTAAGCGGGGCCCCCTACAATGAGCAGTTCTTC.

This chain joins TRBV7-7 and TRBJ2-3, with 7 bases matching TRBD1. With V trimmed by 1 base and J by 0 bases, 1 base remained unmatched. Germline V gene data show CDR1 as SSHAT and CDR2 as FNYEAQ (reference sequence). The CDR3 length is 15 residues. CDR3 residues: CASSLGGQSTDTQYF. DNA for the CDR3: TGTGCCAGCAGCTTAGGGGGACAGAGCACAGATACGCAGTATTTT. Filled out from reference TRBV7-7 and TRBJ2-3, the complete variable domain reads GAGVSQSPRYKVTKRGQDVTLRCDPISSHATLYWYQQALGQGPEFLTYFNYEAQPDKSGLPSDRFSAERPEGSISTLTIQRTEQRDSAMYRCASSLGGQSTDTQYFGPGTRLTVL.

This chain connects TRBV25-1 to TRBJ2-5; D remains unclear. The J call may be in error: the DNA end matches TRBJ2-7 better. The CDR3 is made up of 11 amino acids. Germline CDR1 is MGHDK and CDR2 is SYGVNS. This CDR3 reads CASTLSYEQYF. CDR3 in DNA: TGTGCCAGCACCCTCTCCTACGAGCAGTACTTC.

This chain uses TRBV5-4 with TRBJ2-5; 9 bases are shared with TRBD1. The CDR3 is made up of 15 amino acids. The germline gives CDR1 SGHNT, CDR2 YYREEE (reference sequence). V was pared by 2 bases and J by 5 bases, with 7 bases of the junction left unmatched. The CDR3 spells CASSFGTGYMETQYF. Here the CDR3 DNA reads TGTGCCAGCAGCTTCGGGACAGGGTACATGGAGACCCAGTACTTC.

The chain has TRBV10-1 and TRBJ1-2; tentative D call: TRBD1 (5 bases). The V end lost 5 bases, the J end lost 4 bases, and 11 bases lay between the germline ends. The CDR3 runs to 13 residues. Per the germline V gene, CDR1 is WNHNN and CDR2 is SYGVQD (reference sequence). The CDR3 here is CASSPSRAYGYTF. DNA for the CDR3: TGCGCCAGCAGTCCCTCCAGGGCCTATGGCTACACCTTC.

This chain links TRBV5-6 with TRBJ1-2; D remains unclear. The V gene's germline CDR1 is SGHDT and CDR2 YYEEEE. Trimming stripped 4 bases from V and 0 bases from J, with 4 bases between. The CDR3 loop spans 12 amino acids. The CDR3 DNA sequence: TGTGCCAGCAGCCGAGCTAACTATGGCTACACCTTC. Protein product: CASSRANYGYTF. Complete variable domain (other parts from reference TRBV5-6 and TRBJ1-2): DAGVTQSPTHLIKTRGQQVTLRCSPKSGHDTVSWYQQALGQGPQFIFQYYEEEERQRGNFPDRFSGHQFPNYSSELNVNALLLGDSALYLCASSRANYGYTFGSGTRLTVV.

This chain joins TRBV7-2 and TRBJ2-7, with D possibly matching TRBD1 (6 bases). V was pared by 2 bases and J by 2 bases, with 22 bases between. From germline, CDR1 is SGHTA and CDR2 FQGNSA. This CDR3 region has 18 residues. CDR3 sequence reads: CASSLSGGAKGAAYEQYF. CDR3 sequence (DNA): TGTGCCAGCAGCTTATCTGGGGGCGCAAAGGGAGCGGCCTACGAGCAGTACTTC.

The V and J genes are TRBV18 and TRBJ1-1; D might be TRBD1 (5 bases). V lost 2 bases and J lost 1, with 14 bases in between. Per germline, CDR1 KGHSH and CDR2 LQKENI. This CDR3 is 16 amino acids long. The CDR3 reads CASSPRFRQSNTEAFF. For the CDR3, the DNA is TGTGCCAGCTCACCAAGGTTTCGACAGTCGAACACTGAAGCTTTCTTT.

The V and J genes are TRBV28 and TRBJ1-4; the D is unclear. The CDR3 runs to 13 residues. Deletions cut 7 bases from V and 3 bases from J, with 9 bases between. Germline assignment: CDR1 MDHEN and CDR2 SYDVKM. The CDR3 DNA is TGTGCCAGCAAAATAGATCCTAATGAAAAACTGTTTTTT. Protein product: CASKIDPNEKLFF.

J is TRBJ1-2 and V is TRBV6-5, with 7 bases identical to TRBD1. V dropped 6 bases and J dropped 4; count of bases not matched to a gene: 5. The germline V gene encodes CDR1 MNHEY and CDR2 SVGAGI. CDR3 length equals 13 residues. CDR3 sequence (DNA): TGTGCCAGCAGCCAGGACAGGCTCTATGGCTACACCTTC. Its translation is CASSQDRLYGYTF.

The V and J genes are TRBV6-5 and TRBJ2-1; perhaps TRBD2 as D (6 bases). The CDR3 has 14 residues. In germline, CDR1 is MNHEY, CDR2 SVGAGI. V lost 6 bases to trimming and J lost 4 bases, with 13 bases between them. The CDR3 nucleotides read TGTGCCAGCAGGTATCGCGGGGTTTACAATGAGCAGTTCTTC. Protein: CASRYRGVYNEQFF.

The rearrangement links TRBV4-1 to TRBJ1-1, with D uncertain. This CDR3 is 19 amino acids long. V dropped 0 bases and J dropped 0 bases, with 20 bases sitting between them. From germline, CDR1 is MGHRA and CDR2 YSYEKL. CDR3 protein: CASSQDVIDKQFMNTEAFF. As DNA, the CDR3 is TGCGCCAGCAGCCAAGATGTAATAGACAAACAGTTCATGAACACTGAAGCTTTCTTT.

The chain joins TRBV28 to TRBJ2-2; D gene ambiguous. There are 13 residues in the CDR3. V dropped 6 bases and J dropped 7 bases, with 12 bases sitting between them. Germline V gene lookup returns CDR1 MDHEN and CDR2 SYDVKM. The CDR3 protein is CASRYTANGELFF. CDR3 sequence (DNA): TGTGCCAGCAGATATACCGCGAACGGGGAGCTGTTTTTT.

For the CDR3, the DNA is TGCGCCAGCAGCCAAGATCCCAGGAGCACAGATACGCAGTATTTT. This translates into CASSQDPRSTDTQYF. The rearrangement joins TRBV4-1 to TRBJ2-3; D is uncertain. Looked up from germline, CDR1 is MGHRA and CDR2 is YSYEKL. The length of the CDR3 is 15 residues. V dropped 0 bases and J dropped 0 bases, with 7 bases sitting between them.